This T cell receptor beta chain stems from a study of T-cell reconstitution after alpha-beta-depleted transplantation in children. From germline, CDR1 is MDHEN and CDR2 SYDVKM. Trimming took 4 bases from V and 6 from J, leaving 12 bases between them. The CDR3 totals 13 residues. It was with unique molecular identifiers that the TCRbeta library was prepared. TCRdb passed the PCR reads through MiXCR, listing each CDR3 protein once. This sample yields roughly 200,000 distinct CDR3 sequences, of which about 8.7% are seen a single time; 35% to 45% belongs to the top ten. The gene calls are TRBV28 and TRBJ1-2, with a weak D call TRBD1 (5 bases). This clonotype was sampled from a male patient aged 2-15 years who had a stem cell transplant for acute myeloid leukemia, so the T cells may come from the graft donor. The starting material was PBMCs, mostly from graft donor cells, obtained 360 days after TCRalphabeta/CD19-depleted stem cell transplant. CDR3 coding DNA: TGTGCCAGCAGTTGGGGGGGTCTGGATGGCTACACCTTC. Encoded protein: CASSWGGLDGYTF.